This T cell receptor (beta chain) was retrieved from a study of blood T cells in healthy people across ages. Regarding the study as a whole: Diversity was higher, and naive CD4+ cells more numerous, in long-lived donors than in aged donors.

With a J-beta primer mix and a sample-barcoded 5' primer, a second PCR ran about 7 to 12 cycles. The yield of each sample was at least 3 million CDR3-containing paired-end reads. One entry per CDR3 protein results from TCRdb running MiXCR on the 5' RACE reads. The sample includes about 1,400,000 distinct CDR3 sequences, approximately 42% of them seen just once. This CDR3 is 15 amino acids long. Concerning this clonotype itself: The antigen is not known.

J is TRBJ1-1 and V is TRBV21-1; TRBD1 is the table's D call and was not checked against the DNA. TRBV21-1 is classified as a pseudogene. Specimen: blood. This TCR derives from a woman between 18 and 30 years old in good health. The CDR3 here is CASRGPHRGLTEAFF. The CDR3 DNA is TGTGCCAGCAGGGGACCCCACAGGGGGCTTACTGAAGCTTTCTTT.